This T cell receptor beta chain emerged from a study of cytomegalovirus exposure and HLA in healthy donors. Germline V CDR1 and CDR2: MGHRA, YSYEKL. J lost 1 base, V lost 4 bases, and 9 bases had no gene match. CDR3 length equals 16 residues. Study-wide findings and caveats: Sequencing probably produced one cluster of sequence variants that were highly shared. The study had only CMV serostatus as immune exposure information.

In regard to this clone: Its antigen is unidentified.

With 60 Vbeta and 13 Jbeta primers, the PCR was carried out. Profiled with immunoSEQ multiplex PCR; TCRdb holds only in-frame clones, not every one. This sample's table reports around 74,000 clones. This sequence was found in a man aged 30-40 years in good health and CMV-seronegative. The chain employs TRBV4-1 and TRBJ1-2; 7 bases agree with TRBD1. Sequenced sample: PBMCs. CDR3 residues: CASSRSDRLFNYGYTF. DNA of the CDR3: TGCGCCAGCAGCCGGTCGGACAGGCTGTTTAACTATGGCTACACCTTC.